This section outlines one TCR beta chain sequence together with its context. Authors' processing steps: How many nucleated cells were present was estimated from reference gene primer amplification. TCRdb's table, derived via immunoSEQ multiplex PCR, lists solely in-frame clones and lacks some. Clone size and the V and J calls come from that table; the DNA yielded D and trimming. The table includes approximately 160,000 clones, about 80% detected once. The ends were cut back, 0 bases at V and 0 bases at J, with 9 bases in the middle. CDR1 and CDR2 (germline): LNHNV, YYDKDF (reference sequence). The CDR3 contains 16 residues. The data derive from a study of blood T cell repertoires in COVID-19.

The gene calls are TRBV15 and TRBJ1-5, with TRBD1 as a possible D gene (5 bases). The receptor was isolated from a man aged 70-80 years who had recovered from COVID-19. Sequencing used peripheral blood. CDR3 region: CATSRDGHNSNQPQHF. CDR3 DNA: TGTGCCACCAGCAGAGATGGACATAATAGCAATCAGCCCCAGCATTTT.